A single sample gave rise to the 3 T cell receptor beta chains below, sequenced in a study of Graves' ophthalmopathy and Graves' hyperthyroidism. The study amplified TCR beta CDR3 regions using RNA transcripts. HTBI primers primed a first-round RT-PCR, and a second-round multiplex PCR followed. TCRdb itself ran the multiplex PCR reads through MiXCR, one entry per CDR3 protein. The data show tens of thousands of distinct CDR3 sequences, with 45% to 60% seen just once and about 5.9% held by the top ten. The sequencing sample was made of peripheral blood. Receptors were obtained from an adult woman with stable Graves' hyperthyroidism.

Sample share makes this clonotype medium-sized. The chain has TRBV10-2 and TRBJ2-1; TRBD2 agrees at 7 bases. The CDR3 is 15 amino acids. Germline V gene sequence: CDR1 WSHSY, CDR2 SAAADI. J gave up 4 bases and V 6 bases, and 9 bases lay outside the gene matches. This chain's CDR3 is CASRLDGGRYNEQFF. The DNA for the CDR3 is TGCGCCAGCAGACTGGATGGCGGGAGATACAATGAGCAGTTCTTC.

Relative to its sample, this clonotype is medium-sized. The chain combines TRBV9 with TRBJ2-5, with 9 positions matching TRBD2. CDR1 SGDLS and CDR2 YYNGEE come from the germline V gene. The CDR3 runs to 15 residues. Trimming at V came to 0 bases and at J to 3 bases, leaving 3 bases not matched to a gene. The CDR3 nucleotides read TGTGCCAGCAGCGTAGGTCCTAGCGGGGAAGAGACCCAGTACTTC. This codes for CASSVGPSGEETQYF.

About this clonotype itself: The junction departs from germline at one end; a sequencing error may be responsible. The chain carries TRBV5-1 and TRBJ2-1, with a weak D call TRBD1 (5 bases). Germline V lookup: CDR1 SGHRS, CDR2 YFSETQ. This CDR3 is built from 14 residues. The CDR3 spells CVSSFSQGLGEQFF. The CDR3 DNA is TGCGTCAGCAGCTTTTCGCAGGGTTTGGGCGAGCAGTTCTTC.